This is a list of T cell receptor beta chains from one sample in a study of shared clonotypes between healthy human individuals. Assay: immunoSEQ multiplex PCR; the TCRdb copy retains only in-frame clones and omits some. Of about 2,200,000 clones listed, around 93% are singletons. Sequencing was done on a sample of naive CD8+ T cells from PBMCs. Source of these receptors: a man aged 18 to 35 in good health. Some clones in this sample may be carry-over from other donors' samples. CDR3s include the opening cysteine and the closing phenylalanine or tryptophan. The order of the fields is CDR3 length, J gene, V gene, clone size, D gene, CDR3 DNA, CDR3 protein. The D gene is left open where the match is weak. Some rows have no size entry. The others give once, few or many, or a class for an expanded clone.

len: 14; j_gene: TRBJ2-7; v_gene: TRBV7-6; abundance: once; d_gene: TRBD1; CDR3nt: TGTGCCAGCAGCTTAACAGGACAGGGGGGCGAGCAGTACTTC; CDR3aa: CASSLTGQGGEQYF
len: 21; j_gene: TRBJ2-1; v_gene: TRBV7-7; abundance: .; d_gene: TRBD2; CDR3nt: TGTGCCAGCAGCTCCGGGGTTTTAGCGGGGGCCGATTTTAGCTCCTACAATGAGCAGTTCTTC; CDR3aa: CASSSGVLAGADFSSYNEQFF
len: 16; j_gene: TRBJ2-7; v_gene: TRBV11-3; abundance: .; d_gene: TRBD1; CDR3nt: TGTGCCAGCAGCTTACGGACAGGGGGCTTATCCTACGAGCAGTACTTC; CDR3aa: CASSLRTGGLSYEQYF
len: 16; j_gene: TRBJ2-5; v_gene: TRBV9; abundance: .; d_gene: .; CDR3nt: TGTGCCAGCAGCGCCACCCCTGACAGGCTCCAAGAGACCCAGTACTTC; CDR3aa: CASSATPDRLQETQYF
len: 14; j_gene: TRBJ2-5; v_gene: TRBV9; abundance: .; d_gene: TRBD2; CDR3nt: TGTGCCAGCAGCGAGGGAGGGATTCAAGAGACCCAGTACTTC; CDR3aa: CASSEGGIQETQYF
len: 12; j_gene: TRBJ1-1; v_gene: TRBV5-1; abundance: few; d_gene: .; CDR3nt: TGCGCCAGCAGATTGGGGAACACTGAAGCTTTCTTT; CDR3aa: CASRLGNTEAFF
len: 14; j_gene: TRBJ2-5; v_gene: TRBV28; abundance: once; d_gene: TRBD2; CDR3nt: TGTGCCAGCAGTCCTCGGACTAGGGAGGAGACCCAGTACTTC; CDR3aa: CASSPRTREETQYF
len: 15; j_gene: TRBJ2-3; v_gene: TRBV6-5; abundance: .; d_gene: TRBD2; CDR3nt: TGTGCCAGCAGTTCCGCTAGCGGAAACACAGATACGCAGTATTTT; CDR3aa: CASSSASGNTDTQYF
len: 17; j_gene: TRBJ2-7; v_gene: TRBV7-6; abundance: .; d_gene: .; CDR3nt: TGTGCCAGCAGCTTCGACAGAAGGGGGAAAAGCTCCTACGAGCAGTACTTC; CDR3aa: CASSFDRRGKSSYEQYF
len: 16; j_gene: TRBJ2-1; v_gene: TRBV4-1; abundance: .; d_gene: TRBD2; CDR3nt: TGCGCCAGCAGCCAAGCAAGCGGGAGCTCCTACAATGAGCAGTTCTTC; CDR3aa: CASSQASGSSYNEQFF
len: 13; j_gene: TRBJ2-1; v_gene: TRBV27; abundance: .; d_gene: .; CDR3nt: TGTGCCAGCAGTTATGGACTTTCGGATGAGCAGTTCTTC; CDR3aa: CASSYGLSDEQFF
len: 17; j_gene: TRBJ2-1; v_gene: TRBV11-3; abundance: .; d_gene: TRBD2; CDR3nt: TGTGCCAGCAGCTTAGATCTGAGCGGGAGGAAAATCAATGAGCAGTTCTTC; CDR3aa: CASSLDLSGRKINEQFF
len: 15; j_gene: TRBJ1-1; v_gene: TRBV7-8; abundance: .; d_gene: .; CDR3nt: TGTGCCAGCAGCTTAGTTACAGGTTTGAACACTGAAGCTTTCTTT; CDR3aa: CASSLVTGLNTEAFF
len: 13; j_gene: TRBJ2-7; v_gene: TRBV28; abundance: once; d_gene: TRBD1; CDR3nt: TGTGCCAGCAGTCCCCCGAGGGGGCTCGAGCAGTACTTC; CDR3aa: CASSPPRGLEQYF
len: 14; j_gene: TRBJ2-7; v_gene: TRBV11-2; abundance: .; d_gene: TRBD1; CDR3nt: TGTGCCAGCAGCTTAACGGGACAGCTCTACGAGCAGTACTTC; CDR3aa: CASSLTGQLYEQYF
len: 15; j_gene: TRBJ1-3; v_gene: TRBV9; abundance: .; d_gene: .; CDR3nt: TGTGCCAGCAGCGTAGAGGGCGACTCTGGAAACACCATATATTTT; CDR3aa: CASSVEGDSGNTIYF
len: 13; j_gene: TRBJ2-7; v_gene: TRBV11-3; abundance: .; d_gene: TRBD1; CDR3nt: TGTGCCAGCAGCTTAGGAGGGGGCAGTGAGCAGTACTTC; CDR3aa: CASSLGGGSEQYF
len: 15; j_gene: TRBJ2-7; v_gene: TRBV19; abundance: .; d_gene: TRBD2; CDR3nt: TGTGCCAGTACCCCCGGCCCAGCGGGGATCTACGAGCAGTACTTC; CDR3aa: CASTPGPAGIYEQYF
len: 13; j_gene: TRBJ2-5; v_gene: TRBV7-9; abundance: .; d_gene: .; CDR3nt: TGTGCCAGCAGCCCTAGGATCCCAGAGACCCAGTACTTC; CDR3aa: CASSPRIPETQYF
len: 16; j_gene: TRBJ2-4; v_gene: TRBV11-2; abundance: once; d_gene: TRBD1; CDR3nt: TGTGCCAGCAGCGTAGGGACAGGGGGCGAAGGGGACATTCAGTACTTC; CDR3aa: CASSVGTGGEGDIQYF
len: 16; j_gene: TRBJ2-2; v_gene: TRBV7-2; abundance: .; d_gene: TRBD1; CDR3nt: TGTGCCAGCATCCTAACAGGGGGCGGAAACACCGGGGAGCTGTTTTTT; CDR3aa: CASILTGGGNTGELFF
len: 15; j_gene: TRBJ2-7; v_gene: TRBV11-2; abundance: .; d_gene: .; CDR3nt: TGTGCCAGCAGCTTAGGGTACGGACGAGAGTACGAGCAGTACTTC; CDR3aa: CASSLGYGREYEQYF